This paragraph covers one T cell receptor beta chain sequence. Assay used: immunoSEQ multiplex PCR; TCRdb lists only in-frame clones, some missing. The sample lists 100,000 to 150,000 clones; 92% were seen once. The CDR3 is made up of 15 amino acids. CDR1 is SGHVS and CDR2 is FNYEAQ in the germline V gene. The V end was cut by 1 base, the J end by 1 base, with 5 bases between. The record originates from a study of control samples from healthy donors and cancer patients. The chain recombines TRBV7-6 with TRBJ2-6, with D tentatively TRBD1 or TRBD2 (5 bases each). The clonotype was recovered from a woman aged 50 to 65 in good health. Sequenced material: blood. The CDR3 loop is CASSLGGSGANVLTF. CDR3 bases: TGTGCCAGCAGCTTAGGGGGGTCTGGGGCCAACGTCCTGACTTTC.